The 13 T cell receptor beta chains below all came from one sample that was sequenced in a study of OX40 agonist ivuxolimab in advanced cancers. This table comes from immunoSEQ multiplex PCR, and its TCRdb copy is limited to in-frame clones, with some not included. Of fewer than 70,000 clones in the sample, about 88% were seen once. The specimen was CD4+ or CD8+ T cells sorted from blood, collected in a trial of the OX40 agonist ivuxolimab. The receptor set was obtained from an adult with an advanced solid tumor such as melanoma, head and neck, liver or kidney cancer.

The V gene is TRBV11-3, the J gene TRBJ2-7, with 8 nucleotides matching TRBD2. CDR1 and CDR2 (germline): SGHNT, YENEEA. With 1 base clipped from V and 5 bases from J, the junction kept 4 bases outside the gene matches. The length of the CDR3 is 14 residues. CDR3 bases: TGTGCCAGCAGCTTAGTTAGCGGGGCACACGAGCAGTACTTC. Translated: CASSLVSGAHEQYF. Filled out from reference TRBV11-3 and TRBJ2-7, the complete variable domain reads EAGVVQSPRYKIIEKKQPVAFWCNPISGHNTLYWYLQNLGQGPELLIRYENEEAVDDSQLPKDRFSAERLKGVDSTLKIQPAELGDSAVYLCASSLVSGAHEQYFGPGTRLTVT.

The genes are TRBV7-2 and TRBJ1-2, with D perhaps TRBD1 (6 bases). Trimming stripped 2 bases from V and 4 bases from J, with 14 bases between. CDR1 and CDR2 (germline): SGHTA, FQGNSA. The CDR3 spans 15 residues. CDR3 sequence reads: CASSLPAGASYGYTF. The CDR3 DNA is TGTGCCAGCAGCTTACCCGCAGGGGCGAGCTATGGCTACACCTTC.

The chain employs TRBV6-5 and TRBJ1-1; 8 bases are shared with TRBD1. This CDR3 has 13 amino acids. The germline V gene has CDR1 MNHEY and CDR2 SVGAGI. V dropped 6 bases and J dropped 3; count of bases not matched to a gene: 3. The CDR3 DNA reads as TGTGCCAGCAGATTCAGGGGGCACACTGAAGCTTTCTTT. Amino acid sequence: CASRFRGHTEAFF.

The genes are TRBV7-2 and TRBJ2-3; D unclear. With 2 bases removed from V and 0 bases from J, the gap between germline ends came to 12 bases. The V gene's germline CDR1 is SGHTA and CDR2 FQGNSA. The CDR3 is 16 amino acids. The CDR3 region has the DNA TGTGCCAGCAGCTTAATCGCACTACTGAGCACAGATACGCAGTATTTT. Translation gives CASSLIALLSTDTQYF. Filled out from reference TRBV7-2 and TRBJ2-3, the complete variable domain reads GAGVSQSPSNKVTEKGKDVELRCDPISGHTALYWYRQSLGQGLEFLIYFQGNSAPDKSGLPSDRFSAERTGGSVSTLTIQRTQQEDSAVYLCASSLIALLSTDTQYFGPGTRLTVL.

The gene calls are TRBV5-1 and TRBJ2-5, with TRBD1 matching 7 bases. V lost 4 bases and J lost 5; bases outside the gene matches: 11. This CDR3 is 15 amino acids long. Germline assignment: CDR1 SGHRS and CDR2 YFSETQ. CDR3 sequence reads: CASSPGEGGRETQYF. The DNA of the CDR3 is TGCGCCAGCAGCCCGGGCGAAGGGGGCAGGGAGACCCAGTACTTC.

J is TRBJ1-5 and V is TRBV6-1; tentative D call: TRBD1 (6 bases). Germline values: CDR1 MNHNS, CDR2 SASEGT. The CDR3 covers 13 residues. Trimming pared 6 bases from V and 4 bases from J, leaving 10 bases between. The CDR3 here is CASRIQGNQPQHF. In DNA, the CDR3 is TGTGCCAGCAGGATACAGGGTAATCAGCCCCAGCATTTT.

The V call is TRBV6-1, the J call TRBJ1-2; D possibly corresponds to TRBD1 (5 bases). There are 15 residues in the CDR3. V dropped 0 bases and J dropped 7 bases, with 15 bases sitting between them. Germline loops: CDR1 MNHNS, CDR2 SASEGT. This chain's CDR3 is CASSEALRGDRGYTF. The CDR3 coding sequence is TGTGCCAGCAGTGAAGCGCTTCGGGGCGATCGTGGCTACACCTTC.

V and J are TRBV29-1 and TRBJ2-1; weak D call: TRBD1 (5 bases). The CDR3 is 14 amino acids. CDR1 is SQVTM, CDR2 ANQGSEA, per germline. The V and J ends lost 3 bases and 6 bases respectively, with 15 bases between them. The CDR3 DNA reads as TGCAGCGTTGATCGACAGTCCTCGTTCAATGAGCAGTTCTTC. Translated: CSVDRQSSFNEQFF.

The chain links TRBV5-4 to TRBJ1-4, with TRBD1 as a possible D gene (5 bases). The CDR3 length is 14 residues. The germline gives CDR1 SGHNT, CDR2 YYREEE (reference sequence). V dropped 4 bases and J dropped 8 bases, with 15 bases sitting between them. CDR3 coding DNA: TGTGCCAGCAGCCTTGGGGGGGTTGGCGAAAAACTGTTTTTT. The encoded protein is CASSLGGVGEKLFF.

The CDR3, as DNA: TGTGCCAGCTCACGGTCGTTGGGGGACGGCCAGCCCCAGCATTTT. This translates into CASSRSLGDGQPQHF. J is TRBJ1-5 and V is TRBV18, with D perhaps TRBD1 (5 bases). Trimming removed 4 bases from V and 7 bases from J, with 17 bases in between. CDR1 KGHSH and CDR2 LQKENI come from the germline V gene. The CDR3 has 15 amino acids.

This chain connects TRBV28 to TRBJ2-3; the D is unclear. The CDR3 covers 13 residues. Trimming cost V 5 bases and J 6 bases, with 12 bases left between them. CDR1 is MDHEN, CDR2 SYDVKM, per germline. The CDR3 DNA follows: TGTGCCAGCAGTAAGGGCACCACGGATACGCAGTATTTT. It is translated as CASSKGTTDTQYF.

This clone was seen only once. The CDR3 protein is CASSLGQRRGNTIYF. The DNA for the CDR3 is TGTGCCAGTAGCTTGGGACAGCGGCGCGGAAACACCATATATTTT. V gene TRBV19 combines with J gene TRBJ1-3; TRBD1 matches at 7 bases. Germline loops: CDR1 LNHDA, CDR2 SQIVND (reference sequence). With V trimmed by 6 bases and J by 4 bases, 9 bases remained unmatched. The CDR3 consists of 15 residues.

This clone turned up a few times. The chain has TRBV6-5 and TRBJ1-2; D not certain. The length of the CDR3 is 13 residues. CDR1 is MNHEY, CDR2 SVGAGI, per germline. The V end was cut by 5 bases, the J end by 7 bases, with 14 bases between. CDR3 in DNA: TGTGCCAGCAGTCCCCTAAGGGAAGGTGGCTACACCTTC. This gives the protein CASSPLREGGYTF.